What follows are 26 T cell receptor beta chains derived from one specimen sequenced in a study of response to subunit inactivated influenza vaccine. TCRdb itself ran the RT-PCR reads through MiXCR, one entry per CDR3 protein. The sample lists almost 600,000 distinct CDR3 sequences; 14% were seen once. Here the sequenced sample was PBMCs from blood, taken 11 to 12 days after vaccination. These TCRs come from a man aged 50-60 years who received an inactivated influenza vaccine.

The rearrangement uses TRBV11-1 and TRBJ2-1, with 10 bases matching TRBD2. V shed 1 base, J shed 2 bases, and the junction held 8 bases outside the gene matches. The CDR3 has 18 residues. Germline V gives CDR1 SGHAT, CDR2 FQDESV (reference sequence). CDR3: CASSLVAGTSDTYNEQFF. CDR3 sequence (DNA): TGTGCCAGCAGCTTAGTCGCCGGGACTAGCGATACCTACAATGAGCAGTTCTTC.

There are a few counts of this clonotype. The rearrangement uses TRBV4-3 and TRBJ2-1, with a tentative D call TRBD1 (6 bases). V dropped 2 bases and J dropped 6 bases, with 11 bases sitting between them. Germline values: CDR1 LGHNA, CDR2 YSLEER. The CDR3 spans 14 residues. The CDR3 protein is CASSQTGHSNEQFF. DNA of the CDR3: TGCGCCAGCAGCCAAACGGGACACTCCAATGAGCAGTTCTTC.

This clonotype was found a few times. The chain combines TRBV29-1 with TRBJ2-2; 8 bases map to TRBD1. Unmatched junction bases numbered 6, after V lost 6 bases and J lost 0 bases. The V gene's germline CDR1 is SQVTM and CDR2 ANQGSEA. The CDR3 has 15 amino acids. For the CDR3, the DNA is TGCAGCGTGCGACAGGGGATGGCGAACACCGGGGAGCTGTTTTTT. Its protein is CSVRQGMANTGELFF.

This clonotype was found a few times. The chain links TRBV15 to TRBJ2-5; no firm D call. CDR1 is LNHNV, CDR2 YYDKDF, per germline (reference sequence). The V and J ends lost 0 bases and 1 base respectively, with 9 bases between them. CDR3 length equals 15 residues. The CDR3 DNA sequence: TGTGCCACCAGCAGAGATGTCCAGATCCAAGAGACCCAGTACTTC. This translates into CATSRDVQIQETQYF. The full variable domain, completed using reference TRBV15 and TRBJ2-5, is DAMVIQNPRYQVTQFGKPVTLSCSQTLNHNVMYWYQQKSSQAPKLLFHYYDKDFNNEADTPDNFQSRRPNTSFCFLDIRSPGLGDTAMYLCATSRDVQIQETQYFGPGTRLLVL.

There are many counts of this clonotype. The V and J genes are TRBV12-3 or TRBV12-4 and TRBJ2-1, with TRBD2 matching 8 bases. The junction had 1 base not matched to a gene; V was cut back by 3 bases and J by 9 bases. This CDR3 spans 12 amino acids. CDR3 nucleotides: TGTGCCAGCAGTTTCGGGGGGGGTGAGCAGTTCTTC. This sequence encodes CASSFGGGEQFF.

The chain carries TRBV4-2 and TRBJ2-2; D is ambiguous. The CDR3 length is 16 residues. Germline-derived CDR1 and CDR2 are LGHNA and YNFKEQ. Trimming took off 0 bases at V and 0 bases at J, with 8 bases between the two ends. The CDR3 loop is CASSQEAGPNTGELFF. In DNA, the CDR3 is TGTGCCAGCAGCCAAGAAGCCGGCCCGAACACCGGGGAGCTGTTTTTT.

The CDR3 region is CASSYGAGEQFF. CDR3 coding DNA: TGTGCCAGCAGTTACGGGGCGGGAGAGCAGTTCTTC. This sequence joins TRBV6-6 and TRBJ2-1, with a possible D match to TRBD2 (6 bases). The CDR3 is made up of 12 amino acids. Germline CDR1 MNHNY, CDR2 SVGAGI (reference sequence). The V and J ends lost 2 bases and 10 bases respectively, with 9 bases between them.

This sequence joins TRBV12-3 or TRBV12-4 and TRBJ2-5, with D hard to call. The ends were cut back, 6 bases at V and 4 bases at J, with 21 bases in the middle. This CDR3 has 16 residues. CDR3 sequence (DNA): TGTGCCAGCAGCCTTCGGTGGACCGAAGGACGAGAGACCCAGTACTTC. Translation gives CASSLRWTEGRETQYF.

This clonotype was counted only a few times. The chain uses TRBV6-5 and TRBJ2-1; TRBD1 might be the D (6 bases). The CDR3 runs to 11 residues. Trimming removed 6 bases from V and 9 bases from J, with 9 bases in between. CDR1 MNHEY and CDR2 SVGAGI come from the germline V gene. The CDR3 DNA follows: TGTGCCAGCAGACAGGGCCGTGAGCAGTTCTTC. Translating it yields CASRQGREQFF.

This clonotype was observed a few times. V is TRBV7-6 and J is TRBJ2-7; D perhaps matches TRBD1 (6 bases). Germline CDR1 SGHVS, CDR2 FNYEAQ. The CDR3 runs to 15 residues. V was cut by 6 bases and J by 2 bases, with 17 bases left in between. The CDR3 DNA sequence: TGTGCCAGCAGTTCCGGCTGGGGGCCTACCTACGAGCAGTACTTC. Translated, it gives CASSSGWGPTYEQYF.

The chain is built from TRBV5-1 and TRBJ1-1; D is unresolved. The CDR3 has 13 amino acids. V was trimmed by 4 bases and J by 0 bases, leaving 7 bases between them. Germline CDR1 and CDR2: SGHRS and YFSETQ. CDR3 residues: CASSVIMNTEAFF. In nucleotides, the CDR3 is TGCGCCAGCAGCGTCATTATGAACACTGAAGCTTTCTTT.

This clonotype was counted between two and nine times. CDR3 sequence (DNA): TGTGCCAGCAGCCAAGATAACGGGAGGATCTACAATGAGCAGTTCTTC. Its protein is CASSQDNGRIYNEQFF. V is TRBV14 and J is TRBJ2-1; 7 bases map to TRBD2. Germline assignment: CDR1 SGHDN and CDR2 FVKESK. V dropped 0 bases and J dropped 3; count of bases not matched to a gene: 5. This CDR3 comprises 16 residues.

This clonotype was counted a few times. The rearrangement joins TRBV6-2 or TRBV6-3 to TRBJ2-1; D is possibly TRBD1 (6 bases). V gave up 6 bases and J gave up 0 bases, with 12 bases separating them. There are 15 residues in the CDR3. Per the germline V gene, CDR1 is MNHEY and CDR2 is SVGEGT. The CDR3 loop reads CASRKQGSSYNEQFF. DNA of the CDR3: TGTGCCAGCAGGAAACAGGGAAGCTCCTACAATGAGCAGTTCTTC.

The J gene is TRBJ1-6, the V gene TRBV6-5; D unresolved. The V gene's germline CDR1 is MNHEY and CDR2 SVGAGI. This CDR3 region has 13 residues. V was shortened by 0 bases and J by 14 bases, with 11 bases between the two germline ends. CDR3 bases: TGTGCCAGCAGTTACTCTCGGGTAAGGTCCCTCCACTTT. This translates into CASSYSRVRSLHF.

The V gene is TRBV20-1, the J gene TRBJ2-1; TRBD2 matches at 8 bases. The CDR3 is 13 residues long. Germline lookup yields CDR1 DFQATT and CDR2 SNEGSKA (reference sequence). Trimming removed 5 bases from V and 3 bases from J; junction bases left unmatched: 3. The CDR3 protein is CSALSGGYNEQFF. CDR3 bases: TGCAGTGCTTTGAGCGGGGGCTACAATGAGCAGTTCTTC.

The J gene is TRBJ1-4, the V gene TRBV20-1, with TRBD1 matching 7 bases. This CDR3 has 15 amino acids. V shed 3 bases and J 8 bases; nucleotides not matched to a gene: 12. Germline CDR1 DFQATT, CDR2 SNEGSKA (reference sequence). For the CDR3, the DNA is TGCAGTGCTAGGGGAAAACAGGGGTACGAAGAAAAACTGTTTTTT. Translating gives CSARGKQGYEEKLFF.

The J gene is TRBJ2-2, the V gene TRBV5-1; no firm D call. V was shortened by 0 bases and J by 1 base, with 10 bases between the two germline ends. The CDR3 consists of 16 residues. Germline values: CDR1 SGHRS, CDR2 YFSETQ. The CDR3 sequence: CASSLVSLGNTGELFF. The CDR3 coding sequence is TGCGCCAGCAGCTTGGTCTCGCTAGGGAACACCGGGGAGCTGTTTTTT.

This clonotype was detected only a few times. The rearrangement joins TRBV7-6 to TRBJ2-1; 7 bases agree with TRBD2. Unmatched junction bases numbered 9, after V lost 1 base and J lost 0 bases. This CDR3 contains 18 residues. CDR1 is SGHVS, CDR2 FNYEAQ, per germline. CDR3: CASSLGPSGLSSYNEQFF. CDR3 nucleotides: TGTGCCAGCAGCTTAGGACCTAGCGGACTAAGCTCCTACAATGAGCAGTTCTTC.

This clonotype has just a few counts. The chain recombines TRBV24-1 with TRBJ2-1, with 9 nucleotides matching TRBD1. V was clipped by 4 bases and J by 10 bases; unmatched bases: 19. Germline loops: CDR1 KGHDR, CDR2 SFDVKD. The CDR3 runs to 18 residues. CDR3 residues: CATSDPTKQGAQAGEQFF. DNA for the CDR3: TGTGCCACCAGTGACCCAACCAAACAGGGGGCGCAGGCCGGCGAGCAGTTCTTC.

This clonotype was counted between two and nine times. This CDR3 reads CASSRGGTVGSPLHF. CDR3 bases: TGTGCCAGTAGTAGGGGGGGCACGGTCGGTTCACCCCTCCACTTT. The rearrangement links TRBV19 to TRBJ1-6; D is possibly TRBD1 (6 bases). Trimming took off 4 bases at V and 9 bases at J, with 16 bases between the two ends. This CDR3 region has 15 residues. Germline V lookup: CDR1 LNHDA, CDR2 SQIVND (reference sequence). The variable domain in full, with the rest retrieved from reference TRBV19 and TRBJ1-6, is DGGITQSPKYLFRKEGQNVTLSCEQNLNHDAMYWYRQDPGQGLRLIYYSQIVNDFQKGDIAEGYSVSREKKESFPLTVTSAQKNPTAFYLCASSRGGTVGSPLHFGNGTRLTVT.

This clonotype was seen repeatedly, ten times or more. The J gene is TRBJ2-7, the V gene TRBV6-5, with D uncertain. V lost 0 bases, J lost 4 bases, and 7 bases lay in between. CDR1 and CDR2 from the germline V gene are MNHEY and SVGAGI. There are 13 residues in the CDR3. Here the CDR3 reads CASSYSILYEQYF. The CDR3 nucleotides are TGTGCCAGCAGTTACTCGATCTTATACGAGCAGTACTTC.

V usage is TRBV7-2 and J usage is TRBJ2-3, with 7 bases matching TRBD2. In germline, CDR1 is SGHTA, CDR2 FQGNSA. This CDR3 contains 15 residues. Trimming took 1 base from V and 6 from J; bases not matched to a gene: 7. Written as DNA, the CDR3 is TGTGCCAGCAGCTTAGGAGGGAGGGCCGGGGATACGCAGTATTTT. Its protein product is CASSLGGRAGDTQYF.

This chain connects TRBV18 to TRBJ1-2; D perhaps matches TRBD1 (5 bases). V lost 4 bases and J 4 bases, leaving 10 bases between the germline ends. The CDR3 runs 13 residues. CDR1 and CDR2 (germline): KGHSH, LQKENI. CDR3: CASSHDSGYGYTF. Here the CDR3 DNA reads TGTGCCAGCTCACACGACAGTGGCTATGGCTACACCTTC.

This rearrangement joins TRBV6-1 to TRBJ2-1, with 11 bases aligning to TRBD2. CDR1 MNHNS and CDR2 SASEGT come from the germline V gene. This CDR3 comprises 17 residues. The ends lost 5 bases at V and 5 bases at J; junction bases unmatched: 11. This CDR3 reads CASSQLAGVTRNNEQFF. The CDR3 DNA sequence: TGTGCCAGCAGTCAACTAGCGGGAGTGACTAGGAACAATGAGCAGTTCTTC.

The rearrangement joins TRBV11-1 to TRBJ2-6; TRBD1 matches 8 bases. The V and J ends lost 3 bases and 0 bases, in that order; junction bases with no gene match: 7. CDR1 SGHAT and CDR2 FQDESV come from the germline V gene (reference sequence). The CDR3 sequence is 18 residues long. This CDR3 reads CASSFQGQGGSGANVLTF. The CDR3 bases are TGTGCCAGCAGCTTCCAAGGACAGGGAGGCTCTGGGGCCAACGTCCTGACTTTC.

Comment on this clonotype: It may be a read error: a sequence one base away is much more abundant. V and J are TRBV18 and TRBJ2-6, with D unclear. The germline V gene has CDR1 KGHSH and CDR2 LQKENI. The CDR3 runs 15 residues. V was clipped by 2 bases and J by 5 bases, with 10 bases between them. This chain's CDR3 is CASSPRASRANVLTF. The CDR3 coding sequence is TGTGCCAGCTCACCAAGGGCATCTCGGGCCAACGTCCTGACTTTC. Filled out from reference TRBV18 and TRBJ2-6, the complete variable domain reads NAGVMQNPRHLVRRRGQEARLRCSPMKGHSHVYWYRQLPEEGLKFMVYLQKENIIDESGMPKERFSAEFPKEGPSILRIQQVVRGDSAAYFCASSPRASRANVLTFGAGSRLTVL.